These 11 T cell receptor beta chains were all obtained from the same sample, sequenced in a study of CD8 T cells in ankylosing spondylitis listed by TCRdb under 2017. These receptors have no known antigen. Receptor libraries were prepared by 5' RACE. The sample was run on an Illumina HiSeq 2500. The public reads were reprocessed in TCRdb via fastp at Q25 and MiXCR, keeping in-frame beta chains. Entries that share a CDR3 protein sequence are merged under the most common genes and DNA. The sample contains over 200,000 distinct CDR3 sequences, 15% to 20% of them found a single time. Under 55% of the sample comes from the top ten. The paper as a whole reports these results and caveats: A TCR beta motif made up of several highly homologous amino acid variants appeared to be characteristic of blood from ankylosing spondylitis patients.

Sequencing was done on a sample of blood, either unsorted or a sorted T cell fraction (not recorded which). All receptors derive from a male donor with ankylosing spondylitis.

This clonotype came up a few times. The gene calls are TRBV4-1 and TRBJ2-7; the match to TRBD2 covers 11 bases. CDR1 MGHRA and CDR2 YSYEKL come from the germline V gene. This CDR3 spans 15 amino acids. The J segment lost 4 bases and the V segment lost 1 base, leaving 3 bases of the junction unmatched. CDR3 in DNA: TGCGCCAGCAGCCAAGGGACTAGCGGGCCTTACGAGCAGTACTTC. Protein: CASSQGTSGPYEQYF.

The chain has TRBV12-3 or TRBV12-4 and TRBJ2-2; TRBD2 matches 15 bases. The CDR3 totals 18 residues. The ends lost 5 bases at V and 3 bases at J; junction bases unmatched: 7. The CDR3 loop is CASSPGLAGGIYTGELFF. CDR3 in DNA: TGTGCCAGCAGTCCCGGACTAGCGGGGGGGATTTACACCGGGGAGCTGTTTTTT.

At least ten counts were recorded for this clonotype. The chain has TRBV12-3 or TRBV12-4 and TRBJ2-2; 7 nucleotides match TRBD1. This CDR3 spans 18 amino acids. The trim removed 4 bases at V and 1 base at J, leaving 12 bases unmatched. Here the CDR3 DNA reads TGTGCCAGCAGTTCAATTTTCCGGGACAGAGAGAACACCGGGGAGCTGTTTTTT. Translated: CASSSIFRDRENTGELFF.

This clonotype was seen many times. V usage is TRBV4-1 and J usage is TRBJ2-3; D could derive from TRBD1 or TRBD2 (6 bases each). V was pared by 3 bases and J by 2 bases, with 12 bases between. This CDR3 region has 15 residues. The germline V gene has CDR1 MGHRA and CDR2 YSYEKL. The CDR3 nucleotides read TGCGCCAGCAGCCAGGGGGGCCATGCCACAGATACGCAGTATTTT. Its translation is CASSQGGHATDTQYF.

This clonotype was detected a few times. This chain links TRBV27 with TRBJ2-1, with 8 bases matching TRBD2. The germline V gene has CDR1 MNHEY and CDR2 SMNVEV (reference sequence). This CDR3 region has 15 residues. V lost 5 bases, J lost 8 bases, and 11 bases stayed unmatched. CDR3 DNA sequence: TGTGCCAGCAGTCTAGCGGGCCTGAATGGGTATGAGCAGTTCTTC. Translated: CASSLAGLNGYEQFF.

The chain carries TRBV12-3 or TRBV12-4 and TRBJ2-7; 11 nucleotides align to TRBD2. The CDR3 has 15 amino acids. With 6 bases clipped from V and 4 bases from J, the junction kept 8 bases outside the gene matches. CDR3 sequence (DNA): TGTGCCAGCAGCTTTGGGACTAGCGGAGATTACGAGCAGTACTTC. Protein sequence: CASSFGTSGDYEQYF.

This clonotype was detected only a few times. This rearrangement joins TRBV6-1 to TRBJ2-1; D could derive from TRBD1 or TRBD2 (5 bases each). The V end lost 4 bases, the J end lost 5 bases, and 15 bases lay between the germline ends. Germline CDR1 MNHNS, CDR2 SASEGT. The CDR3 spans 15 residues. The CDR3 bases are TGTGCCAGCAGTGCCTCCGGGACGGAAGACAATGAGCAGTTCTTC. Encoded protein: CASSASGTEDNEQFF.

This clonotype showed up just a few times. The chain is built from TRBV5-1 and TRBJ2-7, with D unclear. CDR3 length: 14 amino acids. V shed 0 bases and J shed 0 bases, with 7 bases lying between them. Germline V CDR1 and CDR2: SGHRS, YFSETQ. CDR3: CASSLEANSYEQYF. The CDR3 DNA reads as TGCGCCAGCAGCTTGGAAGCGAACTCCTACGAGCAGTACTTC.

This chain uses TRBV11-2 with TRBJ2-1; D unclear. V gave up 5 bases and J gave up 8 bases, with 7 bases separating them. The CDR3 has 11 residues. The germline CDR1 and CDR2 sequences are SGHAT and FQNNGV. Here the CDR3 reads CASSRYDEQFF. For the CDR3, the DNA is TGTGCCAGCAGCCGGTATGATGAGCAGTTCTTC.

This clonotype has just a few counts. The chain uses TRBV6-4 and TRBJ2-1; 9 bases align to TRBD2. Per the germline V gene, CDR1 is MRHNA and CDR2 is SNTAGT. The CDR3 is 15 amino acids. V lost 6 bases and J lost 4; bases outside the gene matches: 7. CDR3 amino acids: CASSPAGGTYNEQFF. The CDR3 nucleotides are TGTGCCAGCAGCCCAGCGGGGGGCACGTACAATGAGCAGTTCTTC.

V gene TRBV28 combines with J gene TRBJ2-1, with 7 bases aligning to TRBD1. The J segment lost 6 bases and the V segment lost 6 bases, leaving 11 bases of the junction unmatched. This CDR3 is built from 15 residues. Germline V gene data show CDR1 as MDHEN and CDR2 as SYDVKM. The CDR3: CASSLEGAPSNEQFF. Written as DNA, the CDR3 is TGTGCCAGCAGCCTTGAGGGGGCACCCTCCAATGAGCAGTTCTTC. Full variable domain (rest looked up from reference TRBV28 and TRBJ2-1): DVKVTQSSRYLVKRTGEKVFLECVQDMDHENMFWYRQDPGLGLRLIYFSYDVKMKEKGDIPEGYSVSREKKERFSLILESASTNQTSMYLCASSLEGAPSNEQFFGPGTRLTVL.